Listed here are 22 T cell receptor beta chains from one sample, sequenced in a study of T cells after yellow fever vaccination. One entry per CDR3 protein results from TCRdb running MiXCR on the 5' RACE reads. Of more than 450,000 distinct CDR3 sequences in the sample, roughly a fifth were seen once. The specimen was PBMCs, collected 20 to 25 days after the first yellow fever vaccination. Receptor source: a man aged 18-30 years who received the YFV17D yellow fever vaccine.

This clonotype showed up just a few times. The V call is TRBV5-1, the J call TRBJ2-4, with TRBD1 as a possible D gene (6 bases). The CDR3 sequence is 15 residues long. Germline V gives CDR1 SGHRS, CDR2 YFSETQ. The germline V and J ends were trimmed by 4 bases and 3 bases, with 14 bases remaining between them. In nucleotides, the CDR3 is TGCGCCAGCAGCGCTCCTGGGACAAACAAAAACATTCAGTACTTC. This translates into CASSAPGTNKNIQYF. The complete variable domain, with remaining parts taken from reference TRBV5-1 and TRBJ2-4, reads KAGVTQTPRYLIKTRGQQVTLSCSPISGHRSVSWYQQTPGQGLQFLFEYFSETQRNKGNFPGRFSGRQFSNSRSEMNVSTLELGDSALYLCASSAPGTNKNIQYFGAGTRLSVL.

V is TRBV9 and J is TRBJ2-2; D is possibly TRBD1 (5 bases). This CDR3 contains 15 residues. The germline gives CDR1 SGDLS, CDR2 YYNGEE. Trimming took 0 bases from V and 0 from J, leaving 6 bases between them. The CDR3, as DNA: TGTGCCAGCAGCGTAGCAGGGACGAACACCGGGGAGCTGTTTTTT. Its protein product is CASSVAGTNTGELFF.

The J gene is TRBJ2-5, the V gene TRBV30; no definite D call. V lost 0 bases, J lost 1 base, and 9 bases lay in between. Germline CDR1 is GTSNPN and CDR2 is SVGIG (reference sequence). The CDR3 totals 14 residues. The CDR3 coding sequence is TGTGCCTGGAGTGTCTCGACTTCCCAAGAGACCCAGTACTTC. Translated, it gives CAWSVSTSQETQYF. Based on the CDR3 plus reference TRBV30 and TRBJ2-5, the full variable domain is SQTIHQWPATLVQPVGSPLSLECTVEGTSNPNLYWYRQAAGRGLQLLFYSVGIGQISSEVPQNLSASRPQDRQFILSSKKLLLSDSGFYLCAWSVSTSQETQYFGPGTRLLVL.

This clonotype was counted between two and nine times. This chain uses TRBV10-3 with TRBJ2-7; D is perhaps TRBD2 (6 bases). The CDR3 consists of 15 residues. Germline V gene data show CDR1 as ENHRY and CDR2 as SYGVKD. V gave up 3 bases and J gave up 4 bases, with 16 bases separating them. The CDR3 DNA reads as TGTGCCATCAGTGATACCCGGGGGAACAGGTACGAGCAGTACGTC. It translates to CAISDTRGNRYEQYV.

V usage is TRBV5-1 and J usage is TRBJ2-1, with D perhaps assigned TRBD1 or TRBD2 (5 bases each). This CDR3 spans 13 amino acids. The germline V and J ends were trimmed by 3 bases and 7 bases, with 11 bases remaining between them. Per the germline V gene, CDR1 is SGHRS and CDR2 is YFSETQ. The DNA of the CDR3 is TGCGCCAGCAGCTCGACAGAGCGGAATGAGCAGTTCTTC. Protein product: CASSSTERNEQFF.

Only a few counts were recorded for this clonotype. The chain couples TRBV11-2 to TRBJ2-3; a weak D match, TRBD2 (8 bases). Trimming shortened V by 3 bases and J by 4 bases, and 23 bases separated the two germline ends. Per germline, CDR1 SGHAT and CDR2 FQNNGV. The CDR3 has 18 amino acids. The CDR3 loop is CASSLGISGLGGADTQYF. In nucleotides, the CDR3 is TGTGCCAGCAGCTTGGGCATATCGGGACTAGGGGGCGCAGATACGCAGTATTTT.

The CDR3 DNA is TGTGCCAGTACCGGACAGGGGGCCTCTGGGGCCAACGTCCTGACTTTC. It codes for CASTGQGASGANVLTF. The chain is built from TRBV19 and TRBJ2-6; 11 positions agree with TRBD1. Germline CDR1 reads LNHDA; CDR2 reads SQIVND (reference sequence). There are 16 residues in the CDR3. Trimming removed 7 bases from V and 0 bases from J; junction bases left unmatched: 2. The complete variable domain, with remaining parts taken from reference TRBV19 and TRBJ2-6, reads DGGITQSPKYLFRKEGQNVTLSCEQNLNHDAMYWYRQDPGQGLRLIYYSQIVNDFQKGDIAEGYSVSREKKESFPLTVTSAQKNPTAFYLCASTGQGASGANVLTFGAGSRLTVL.

The chain links TRBV18 to TRBJ1-2; D perhaps matches TRBD1 (5 bases). This CDR3 spans 16 amino acids. V shed 4 bases and J shed 1 base, with 16 bases lying between them. Germline V gene lookup returns CDR1 KGHSH and CDR2 LQKENI. The CDR3, as DNA: TGTGCCAGCTCACTCGGGACGCCGCACAATAACTATGGCTACACCTTC. Translation: CASSLGTPHNNYGYTF.

This clonotype has more than one count but fewer than ten. The CDR3 DNA reads as TGTGCCAGCAGTTACGGCTCTTCTTCACCCCTCCACTTT. This codes for CASSYGSSSPLHF. The J gene is TRBJ1-6, the V gene TRBV6-2 or TRBV6-3, with D hard to call. The CDR3 length is 13 residues. Trimming cost V 2 bases and J 9 bases, with 8 bases left between them. Germline-derived CDR1 and CDR2 are MNHEY and SVGEGT.

This clonotype was detected a few times. The V and J genes are TRBV20-1 and TRBJ2-1, with a weak D call TRBD1 (5 bases). CDR3 length: 13 amino acids. Germline V gene sequence: CDR1 DFQATT, CDR2 SNEGSKA (reference sequence). Between the trimmed V and J ends, which lost 2 bases and 6 bases, there was a span of 11 bases. The CDR3 loop is CSARRGPGNEQFF. The CDR3 nucleotides are TGCAGTGCTAGAAGGGGCCCCGGCAATGAGCAGTTCTTC.

The chain couples TRBV29-1 to TRBJ1-2; TRBD1 might be the D (5 bases). This CDR3 region has 14 residues. Trimming took off 4 bases at V and 0 bases at J, with 12 bases between the two ends. Germline values: CDR1 SQVTM, CDR2 ANQGSEA. As DNA, the CDR3 is TGCAGCGTTGCGTTAGGGGCCCCTAACTATGGCTACACCTTC. Protein sequence: CSVALGAPNYGYTF.

The chain combines TRBV11-2 with TRBJ1-1, with D possibly matching TRBD1 (5 bases). V was clipped by 5 bases and J by 4 bases, with 11 bases between them. This CDR3 is built from 13 residues. CDR1 SGHAT and CDR2 FQNNGV come from the germline V gene. CDR3 coding DNA: TGTGCCAGCAGCAACCAGGGTTCCACTGAAGCTTTCTTT. Protein sequence: CASSNQGSTEAFF.

This clonotype was seen more than once but under ten times. The rearrangement joins TRBV7-9 to TRBJ1-5; TRBD1 matches at 8 bases. V lost 7 bases, J lost 8 bases, and 7 bases stayed unmatched. The CDR3 totals 13 residues. From germline, CDR1 is SEHNR and CDR2 FQNEAQ (reference sequence). The CDR3 sequence is CASMQGAREPQHF. The CDR3 bases are TGTGCCAGCATGCAGGGGGCTAGGGAGCCCCAGCATTTT.

This clonotype was counted a few times. The chain recombines TRBV11-2 with TRBJ2-1; possibly TRBD2 for D (6 bases). The CDR3 has 15 residues. Trimming removed 2 bases at V and 6 bases at J, with 14 bases between. Per germline, CDR1 SGHAT and CDR2 FQNNGV. CDR3 protein: CASSLRGGEVNEQFF. The CDR3 DNA reads TGTGCCAGCAGCTTAAGAGGCGGGGAGGTCAATGAGCAGTTCTTC. The full variable domain, its missing parts supplied by reference TRBV11-2 and TRBJ2-1, is EAGVAQSPRYKIIEKRQSVAFWCNPISGHATLYWYQQILGQGPKLLIQFQNNGVVDDSQLPKDRFSAERLKGVDSTLKIQPAKLEDSAVYLCASSLRGGEVNEQFFGPGTRLTVL.

This clonotype has at least ten counts. The genes are TRBV6-1 and TRBJ2-1; D is unresolved. Germline loops: CDR1 MNHNS, CDR2 SASEGT. Trimming took 4 bases from V and 2 from J, leaving 15 bases between them. The CDR3 totals 16 residues. The CDR3 is CASSGREQLAYNEQFF. The CDR3, as DNA: TGTGCCAGCAGTGGCCGTGAGCAGCTAGCCTACAATGAGCAGTTCTTC.

In this sample, this clonotype turned up a few times. This sequence joins TRBV4-1 and TRBJ2-3, with D possibly TRBD2 on 6 matching bases. Looked up from germline, CDR1 is MGHRA and CDR2 is YSYEKL. This CDR3 is built from 13 residues. Between the trimmed V and J ends, which lost 5 bases and 5 bases, there was a span of 11 bases. As DNA, the CDR3 is TGCGCCAGCAGCTCGCGGGGTTTAGATACGCAGTATTTT. Protein product: CASSSRGLDTQYF.

This clonotype occurred a few times. The V gene is TRBV4-1, the J gene TRBJ2-1; no clear D gene. The CDR3 contains 12 residues. Germline V CDR1 and CDR2: MGHRA, YSYEKL. The V end lost 6 bases, the J end lost 8 bases, and 11 bases lay between the germline ends. The CDR3 here is CASSRPTDEQFF. CDR3 nucleotides: TGCGCCAGCAGTAGGCCGACCGATGAGCAGTTCTTC.

The chain is built from TRBV5-1 and TRBJ2-1; 10 nucleotides agree with TRBD1. The CDR3 runs to 15 residues. V was pared by 1 base and J by 6 bases, with 4 bases of the junction left unmatched. Per the germline V gene, CDR1 is SGHRS and CDR2 is YFSETQ. The CDR3 is CASSLRDRGFNEQFF. The CDR3 coding sequence is TGCGCCAGCAGCTTGAGGGACAGGGGTTTCAATGAGCAGTTCTTC.

This clonotype was counted many times. J is TRBJ1-4 and V is TRBV20-1; D is undetermined. Germline loops: CDR1 DFQATT, CDR2 SNEGSKA (reference sequence). V lost 6 bases, J lost 7 bases, and 15 bases lay in between. The CDR3 sequence is 13 residues long. DNA of the CDR3: TGCAGTGCCCCGGACCTTTCAAGTGAAAAACTGTTTTTT. Amino acids: CSAPDLSSEKLFF.

The chain links TRBV29-1 to TRBJ1-2; 7 bases match TRBD1. J lost 8 bases, V lost 4 bases, and 7 bases had no gene match. Germline CDR1 is SQVTM and CDR2 is ANQGSEA. This CDR3 region has 12 residues. The CDR3 DNA reads as TGCAGCGTTGCAGGGGGACTGTTGGGCTACACCTTC. It translates to CSVAGGLLGYTF.

This clonotype was detected only a few times. This chain connects TRBV7-9 to TRBJ1-1, with D uncertain. The CDR3 covers 15 residues. The V end lost 3 bases, the J end lost 1 base, and 12 bases lay between the germline ends. Germline V CDR1 and CDR2: SEHNR, FQNEAQ (reference sequence). The CDR3: CASSLAAVWNTEAFF. For the CDR3, the DNA is TGTGCCAGCAGCTTGGCTGCGGTGTGGAACACTGAAGCTTTCTTT. The full variable domain, in which reference TRBV7-9 and TRBJ1-1 provide the parts outside the CDR3, is DTGVSQNPRHKITKRGQNVTFRCDPISEHNRLYWYRQTLGQGPEFLTYFQNEAQLEKSRLLSDRFSAERPKGSFSTLEIQRTEQGDSAMYLCASSLAAVWNTEAFFGQGTRLTVV.

A few counts support this clonotype. The gene calls are TRBV20-1 and TRBJ1-6, with D possibly matching TRBD1 (5 bases). Germline CDR1 and CDR2: DFQATT and SNEGSKA (reference sequence). The CDR3 covers 14 residues. Trimming pared 3 bases from V and 0 bases from J, leaving 6 bases between. CDR3 residues: CSASRGSYNSPLHF. CDR3 DNA sequence: TGCAGTGCTAGTAGGGGCTCCTATAATTCACCCCTCCACTTT.